This TCR beta chain was identified in a study of post-analysis software for immune sequencing data. Points from the study as a whole: TRBV5-6, TRBV5-1 and TRBV20-1 belonged to a set of roughly five TRBV segments that were more frequent in patients than controls.

Unique molecular identifiers featured in each of the TCR beta cDNA libraries. TCRdb reprocessed the PCR reads via MiXCR and lists one record per CDR3 protein. Here the sample spans about 810,000 distinct CDR3 sequences, roughly half being singletons. The CDR3 is made up of 13 amino acids. Germline CDR1 and CDR2: DFQATT and SNEGSKA (reference sequence). Trimming removed 6 bases from V and 5 bases from J, with 16 bases in between. Note on this clonotype: The antigen is not known.

Material: blood. This TCR came from a girl between 10 and 17 years old with multiple sclerosis. The V gene is TRBV20-1, the J gene TRBJ2-5; D is unclear. In nucleotides, the CDR3 is TGCAGTGCCTACGACATTCTAACGGAGACCCAGTACTTC. Protein product: CSAYDILTETQYF.